Below are 19 T cell receptor beta chains sequenced from a single sample in a study of blood T cell repertoires in COVID-19. Profiling relied on immunoSEQ multiplex PCR, and the TCRdb table lists in-frame clones only, not all of them. The table shows approximately 150,000 clones, with roughly four fifths occurring only once. The sequenced sample consisted of PBMCs or T cells enriched from blood (not recorded which). These receptors all come from a woman aged 45 to 65 with acute COVID-19.

The rearrangement links TRBV30 to TRBJ2-7; 11 bases line up with TRBD2. V was pared by 1 base and J by 1 base, with 6 bases of the junction left unmatched. This CDR3 comprises 16 residues. Germline CDR1 reads GTSNPN; CDR2 reads SVGIG (reference sequence). The CDR3, as DNA: TGTGCCTGGAGTGGTGCTAGCGGGAGGCGTTCCTACGAGCAGTACTTC. Protein sequence: CAWSGASGRRSYEQYF. The variable domain in full, with the rest retrieved from reference TRBV30 and TRBJ2-7, is SQTIHQWPATLVQPVGSPLSLECTVEGTSNPNLYWYRQAAGRGLQLLFYSVGIGQISSEVPQNLSASRPQDRQFILSSKKLLLSDSGFYLCAWSGASGRRSYEQYFGPGTRLTVT.

The chain recombines TRBV24-1 with TRBJ2-2; no clear D gene. Germline V gene sequence: CDR1 KGHDR, CDR2 SFDVKD. This CDR3 has 12 residues. V lost 9 bases, J lost 1 base, and 5 bases lay in between. CDR3 amino acids: CATPGNTGELFF. CDR3 bases: TGTGCCACCCCGGGGAACACCGGGGAGCTGTTTTTT.

This clone appeared once. The chain has TRBV19 and TRBJ1-2, with TRBD1 matching 7 bases. The V gene's germline CDR1 is LNHDA and CDR2 SQIVND (reference sequence). The CDR3 extends over 18 amino acids. With V trimmed by 3 bases and J by 8 bases, 21 bases remained unmatched. CDR3 protein: CASSINSPRARQGYGYTF. Written as DNA, the CDR3 is TGTGCCAGTAGTATCAACTCCCCTCGGGCCCGACAGGGTTACGGCTACACCTTC.

A single count supports this clone. The V and J genes are TRBV6-2 or TRBV6-3 and TRBJ1-5; D gene uncertain. Deletions cut 5 bases from V and 4 bases from J, with 15 bases between. The CDR3 covers 15 residues. The germline V gene encodes CDR1 MNHEY and CDR2 SVGEGT. CDR3 loop: CASSRMETGNQPQHF. The CDR3 nucleotides are TGTGCCAGCAGTCGAATGGAGACGGGAAATCAGCCCCAGCATTTT.

The chain combines TRBV24-1 with TRBJ1-2; 10 bases line up with TRBD1. The junction had 6 bases not matched to a gene; V was cut back by 4 bases and J by 2 bases. This CDR3 has 16 amino acids. Germline V CDR1 and CDR2: KGHDR, SFDVKD. The CDR3 sequence is CATSDSEGQGNYGYTF. In DNA, the CDR3 is TGTGCCACCAGTGACTCCGAGGGACAGGGGAACTATGGCTACACCTTC.

The chain is built from TRBV7-2 and TRBJ2-2; possible D gene TRBD2, 5 bases. Germline V gives CDR1 SGHTA, CDR2 FQGNSA. CDR3 size: 15 residues. V shed 2 bases and J shed 2 bases, with 9 bases lying between them. The CDR3 is CASSLNGLNTGELFF. CDR3 sequence (DNA): TGTGCCAGCAGCTTAAATGGACTTAACACCGGGGAGCTGTTTTTT.

The chain employs TRBV19 and TRBJ2-5, with 10 bases lining up with TRBD2. The junction had 1 base not matched to a gene; V was cut back by 5 bases and J by 1 base. Germline loops: CDR1 LNHDA, CDR2 SQIVND (reference sequence). CDR3 size: 14 residues. The CDR3 DNA follows: TGTGCCAGTAGTCTAGCGGGAGCCCAAGAGACCCAGTACTTC. This encodes CASSLAGAQETQYF. Full variable domain (rest looked up from reference TRBV19 and TRBJ2-5): DGGITQSPKYLFRKEGQNVTLSCEQNLNHDAMYWYRQDPGQGLRLIYYSQIVNDFQKGDIAEGYSVSREKKESFPLTVTSAQKNPTAFYLCASSLAGAQETQYFGPGTRLLVL.

The chain is built from TRBV6-2 or TRBV6-3 and TRBJ2-1; 7 bases fit TRBD2. Germline V gene data show CDR1 as MNHEY and CDR2 as SVGEGT. CDR3 length: 15 amino acids. V trimming: 6 bases; J trimming: 0 bases; junction bases outside the gene matches: 5. The CDR3 sequence is CASSLSGRSYNEQFF. For the CDR3, the DNA is TGTGCCAGCAGCCTTAGCGGGCGCTCCTACAATGAGCAGTTCTTC.

The chain recombines TRBV20-1 with TRBJ2-5, with TRBD2 as a possible D gene (6 bases). The CDR3 consists of 14 residues. Per germline, CDR1 DFQATT and CDR2 SNEGSKA (reference sequence). V was clipped by 3 bases and J by 7 bases, with 18 bases between them. CDR3 amino acids: CSASLASDVGTQYF. CDR3 DNA: TGCAGTGCTAGTCTCGCTAGCGATGTGGGGACCCAGTACTTC.

This chain joins TRBV30 and TRBJ1-5, with TRBD1 matching 8 bases. With 6 bases clipped from V and 2 bases from J, the junction kept 9 bases outside the gene matches. CDR3 length: 15 residues. Germline values: CDR1 GTSNPN, CDR2 SVGIG (reference sequence). As DNA, the CDR3 is TGTGCCTGCAGTTCAGGGGGCCGAGGCAATCAGCCCCAGCATTTT. Translating gives CACSSGGRGNQPQHF.

The gene calls are TRBV3-1 (or the pseudogene TRBV3-2) and TRBJ1-1, with D unclear. V was trimmed by 4 bases and J by 4 bases, leaving 10 bases between them. CDR1 and CDR2 (germline): LGHDT, YNNKEL (reference sequence). The CDR3 contains 13 residues. Here the CDR3 reads CASSLGDFTEAFF. CDR3 bases: TGTGCCAGCAGCCTGGGAGATTTCACTGAAGCTTTCTTT.

The rearrangement uses TRBV19 and TRBJ2-6; D perhaps matches TRBD1 (5 bases). Looked up from germline, CDR1 is LNHDA and CDR2 is SQIVND (reference sequence). Trimming shortened V by 0 bases and J by 4 bases, and 16 bases separated the two germline ends. The CDR3 totals 18 residues. CDR3 amino acids: CASSIDGAGLWGANVLTF. The DNA of the CDR3 is TGTGCCAGTAGTATAGATGGGGCAGGCCTTTGGGGGGCCAACGTCCTGACTTTC.

The CDR3 sequence is CASSLDMNTEAFF. In DNA form, the CDR3 reads TGTGCCAGCAGCTTAGACATGAACACTGAAGCTTTCTTT. V and J are TRBV7-2 and TRBJ1-1; unclear D gene. Germline V gene sequence: CDR1 SGHTA, CDR2 FQGNSA. V gave up 1 base and J gave up 0 bases, with 3 bases separating them. The CDR3 covers 13 residues. Full variable domain (remainder filled in from reference TRBV7-2 and TRBJ1-1): GAGVSQSPSNKVTEKGKDVELRCDPISGHTALYWYRQSLGQGLEFLIYFQGNSAPDKSGLPSDRFSAERTGGSVSTLTIQRTQQEDSAVYLCASSLDMNTEAFFGQGTRLTVV.

The genes are TRBV30 and TRBJ2-7; D is undetermined. CDR1 is GTSNPN and CDR2 is SVGIG in the germline V gene (reference sequence). The CDR3 has 11 amino acids. V dropped 8 bases and J dropped 0 bases, with 8 bases sitting between them. In nucleotides, the CDR3 is TGTGCCGCGGCTAGCTCCTACGAGCAGTACTTC. Translating gives CAAASSYEQYF. The whole variable domain, remainder taken from reference TRBV30 and TRBJ2-7, is SQTIHQWPATLVQPVGSPLSLECTVEGTSNPNLYWYRQAAGRGLQLLFYSVGIGQISSEVPQNLSASRPQDRQFILSSKKLLLSDSGFYLCAAASSYEQYFGPGTRLTVT.

This rearrangement joins TRBV18 to TRBJ2-3; 12 positions match TRBD1. Losses at the gene ends were 6 bases for V and 1 base for J; bases not matched to a gene: 5. Germline assignment: CDR1 KGHSH and CDR2 LQKENI. This CDR3 has 16 amino acids. CDR3 coding DNA: TGTGCCAGCTCCCCCGGGACAGGGGGCGGCACAGATACGCAGTATTTT. Its translation is CASSPGTGGGTDTQYF.

The genes are TRBV5-5 and TRBJ2-5, with D possibly matching TRBD2 (6 bases). The CDR3 has 15 residues. V lost 4 bases and J lost 5, with 18 bases in between. Looked up from germline, CDR1 is SGHKS and CDR2 is YYEKEE (reference sequence). The chain's CDR3 is CASSIPGLGSETQYF. The CDR3 DNA reads as TGTGCCAGCAGCATTCCGGGACTTGGGTCGGAGACCCAGTACTTC.

The chain joins TRBV7-9 to TRBJ2-1; 7 bases agree with TRBD2. The germline gives CDR1 SEHNR, CDR2 FQNEAQ (reference sequence). With V trimmed by 1 base and J by 10 bases, 4 bases remained unmatched. CDR3 length equals 13 residues. The CDR3, as DNA: TGTGCCAGCAGCTTAGGGGAGGGGAACGAGCAGTTCTTC. Protein: CASSLGEGNEQFF.

This chain connects TRBV6-2 or TRBV6-3 to TRBJ2-2, with 8 bases fitting TRBD1. Germline V gene data show CDR1 as MNHEY and CDR2 as SVGEGT. V was clipped by 0 bases and J by 3 bases; unmatched bases: 3. The CDR3 contains 16 residues. CDR3 region: CASSYSRTGYTGELFF. The CDR3 DNA is TGTGCCAGCAGTTACTCTCGGACAGGGTACACCGGGGAGCTGTTTTTT.

This clone was seen more than once but under ten times. The V and J genes are TRBV6-5 and TRBJ2-7; 10 positions match TRBD2. Germline CDR1 reads MNHEY; CDR2 reads SVGAGI. The CDR3 is 15 residues long. V dropped 2 bases and J dropped 3; count of bases not matched to a gene: 4. The CDR3 sequence: CASSYRLAGVYEQYF. The CDR3 DNA is TGTGCCAGCAGTTACCGTCTAGCGGGAGTCTACGAGCAGTACTTC.